The 31 T cell receptor beta chains given below trace back to one sample, sequenced in a study of T cell responses to AZD1222 COVID-19 vaccine. Using immunoSEQ multiplex PCR, the repertoire was profiled, and TCRdb retains in-frame clones only, with some absent. Among 110,000 to 150,000 clones listed, roughly 93% were seen once. Sample: peripheral blood, taken on day 0 of AZD1222 vaccination. The origin of the receptors is an adult in good health.

The genes are TRBV6-5 and TRBJ2-7, with a possible D match to TRBD2 (5 bases). V lost 0 bases, J lost 6 bases, and 9 bases lay in between. From germline, CDR1 is MNHEY and CDR2 SVGAGI. This CDR3 spans 13 amino acids. The CDR3 loop is CASSYSRAAEQYF. The DNA for the CDR3 is TGTGCCAGCAGTTACTCGAGAGCGGCCGAGCAGTACTTC.

This clone showed up just once. The rearrangement uses TRBV4-1 and TRBJ2-2; D is perhaps TRBD2 (5 bases). The CDR3 sequence is 14 residues long. The V end was cut by 1 base, the J end by 5 bases, with 8 bases between. Germline CDR1 and CDR2: MGHRA and YSYEKL. CDR3: CASSQGTGTGELFF. Written as DNA, the CDR3 is TGCGCCAGCAGCCAAGGGACTGGGACCGGGGAGCTGTTTTTT.

This chain uses TRBV19 with TRBJ1-5; D unresolved. The CDR3 length is 15 residues. From germline, CDR1 is LNHDA and CDR2 SQIVND (reference sequence). The V end lost 9 bases, the J end lost 0 bases, and 15 bases lay between the germline ends. Here the CDR3 reads CASEVGQYSNQPQHF. The CDR3 DNA reads TGTGCCAGCGAAGTAGGGCAGTATAGCAATCAGCCCCAGCATTTT.

CDR3 in amino acids: CASSFGSNEQFF. The CDR3 DNA sequence: TGCGCCAGCAGCTTTGGGAGCAATGAGCAGTTCTTC. The chain carries TRBV5-1 and TRBJ2-1, with a possible D match to TRBD2 (5 bases). With 2 bases removed from V and 6 bases from J, the gap between germline ends came to 6 bases. Germline V gene lookup returns CDR1 SGHRS and CDR2 YFSETQ. The CDR3 is 12 residues long.

The V gene is TRBV5-4, the J gene TRBJ2-1; tentative D call: TRBD1 (6 bases). This CDR3 contains 15 residues. Per the germline V gene, CDR1 is SGHNT and CDR2 is YYREEE (reference sequence). The V gene lost 4 bases and the J gene lost 0 bases, with 11 bases spanning the gap. The CDR3 spells CASSRDMSSYNEQFF. The CDR3 nucleotides are TGTGCCAGCAGCCGGGACATGAGCTCCTACAATGAGCAGTTCTTC. Drawing the rest from reference TRBV5-4 and TRBJ2-1, the complete variable domain is ETGVTQSPTHLIKTRGQQVTLRCSSQSGHNTVSWYQQALGQGPQFIFQYYREEENGRGNFPPRFSGLQFPNYSSELNVNALELDDSALYLCASSRDMSSYNEQFFGPGTRLTVL.

The chain carries TRBV7-2 and TRBJ2-1; 11 nucleotides line up with TRBD2. Trimming removed 5 bases from V and 4 bases from J; junction bases left unmatched: 4. The CDR3 has 15 residues. The germline CDR1 and CDR2 sequences are SGHTA and FQGNSA. The CDR3 spells CASSVGLAEYNEQFF. The CDR3 nucleotides read TGTGCCAGCAGCGTGGGACTAGCGGAATACAATGAGCAGTTCTTC. Full variable domain (remainder filled in from reference TRBV7-2 and TRBJ2-1): GAGVSQSPSNKVTEKGKDVELRCDPISGHTALYWYRQSLGQGLEFLIYFQGNSAPDKSGLPSDRFSAERTGGSVSTLTIQRTQQEDSAVYLCASSVGLAEYNEQFFGPGTRLTVL.

The chain joins TRBV24-1 to TRBJ2-3, with D perhaps TRBD1 or TRBD2 (5 bases each). Trimming removed 2 bases at V and 3 bases at J, with 8 bases between. Germline-derived CDR1 and CDR2 are KGHDR and SFDVKD. The CDR3 runs to 14 residues. This CDR3 is CATSDWDVTDTQYF. As DNA, the CDR3 is TGTGCCACCAGTGATTGGGACGTAACAGATACGCAGTATTTT.

The chain couples TRBV19 to TRBJ2-1; D remains unclear. The V and J ends lost 7 bases and 1 base respectively, with 8 bases between them. This CDR3 has 13 amino acids. Germline V gene lookup returns CDR1 LNHDA and CDR2 SQIVND (reference sequence). DNA of the CDR3: TGTGCCAGTACGCCAAGGTCCTACAATGAGCAGTTCTTC. Translation: CASTPRSYNEQFF.

This chain connects TRBV3-1 (or the pseudogene TRBV3-2) to TRBJ2-5; TRBD2 matches 7 bases. The CDR3 extends over 16 amino acids. The V and J ends lost 3 bases and 1 base, in that order; junction bases with no gene match: 8. CDR1 is LGHDT, CDR2 YNNKEL, per germline (reference sequence). CDR3: CASSHLREGTQETQYF. The CDR3 nucleotides read TGTGCCAGCAGCCATCTCAGGGAGGGGACCCAAGAGACCCAGTACTTC.

The chain uses TRBV12-3 or TRBV12-4 and TRBJ1-6; the D is unclear. Trimming left V 7 bases short and J 7 bases short, with 11 bases between. There are 13 residues in the CDR3. The DNA for the CDR3 is TGTGCCAGCACGGGAGCAGCAAATTCACCCCTCCACTTT. Translated: CASTGAANSPLHF.

The rearrangement uses TRBV18 and TRBJ2-3; D gene unclear. CDR3 length: 13 amino acids. Germline assignment: CDR1 KGHSH and CDR2 LQKENI. V dropped 3 bases and J dropped 5 bases, with 9 bases sitting between them. Here the CDR3 reads CASSPGREDTQYF. CDR3 nucleotides: TGTGCCAGCTCACCCGGACGCGAAGATACGCAGTATTTT.

V usage is TRBV30 and J usage is TRBJ2-7, with TRBD2 identical over 13 bases. The CDR3 length is 15 residues. V dropped 1 base and J dropped 4; count of bases not matched to a gene: 4. The germline CDR1 and CDR2 sequences are GTSNPN and SVGIG (reference sequence). The CDR3 loop is CAWSGTSGSRYEQYF. As DNA, the CDR3 is TGTGCCTGGAGTGGGACTAGCGGGAGTCGTTACGAGCAGTACTTC.

In DNA, the CDR3 is TGCGCCAGCAGCTTGGGGACACATTATGGCTACACCTTC. This gives the protein CASSLGTHYGYTF. V gene TRBV5-1 combines with J gene TRBJ1-2, with D possibly matching TRBD1 (5 bases). Trimming removed 0 bases at V and 5 bases at J, with 8 bases between. This CDR3 comprises 13 residues. Germline CDR1 reads SGHRS; CDR2 reads YFSETQ.

The J gene is TRBJ1-4, the V gene TRBV9; 7 bases are a match to TRBD1. CDR1 SGDLS and CDR2 YYNGEE come from the germline V gene. V was clipped by 3 bases and J by 7 bases; unmatched bases: 15. The CDR3 runs 17 residues. Written as DNA, the CDR3 is TGTGCCAGCAGCGGATCCCTAAGCCGACAGGGCGGTGAAAAACTGTTTTTT. This sequence encodes CASSGSLSRQGGEKLFF.

V gene TRBV2 combines with J gene TRBJ2-6; D is undetermined. The CDR3 is made up of 14 amino acids. Germline CDR1 and CDR2: SNHLY and FYNNEI. Trimming shortened V by 0 bases and J by 4 bases, and 4 bases separated the two germline ends. The CDR3 DNA is TGTGCCAGCAGTGAAGCCTGGGGGGCCAACGTCCTGACTTTC. Residues: CASSEAWGANVLTF.

As DNA, the CDR3 is TGCGCCAGCAGCCCCGGGACAGGGGGATCCTACGAGCAGTACTTC. Protein product: CASSPGTGGSYEQYF. The chain joins TRBV5-1 to TRBJ2-7; 11 bases agree with TRBD1. The CDR3 consists of 15 residues. Germline V gene sequence: CDR1 SGHRS, CDR2 YFSETQ. Trimming took 4 bases from V and 1 from J; bases not matched to a gene: 4.

The chain combines TRBV19 with TRBJ1-1; D may be TRBD1 (5 bases). The germline gives CDR1 LNHDA, CDR2 SQIVND (reference sequence). This CDR3 spans 14 amino acids. The ends were cut back, 7 bases at V and 7 bases at J, with 19 bases in the middle. The CDR3 DNA is TGTGCCAGTATTCCAGGGATGGGTCGGGGTGAAGCTTTCTTT. Residues: CASIPGMGRGEAFF.

The rearrangement joins TRBV24-1 to TRBJ2-1; D gene uncertain. The V end was cut by 3 bases, the J end by 4 bases, with 9 bases between. CDR3 size: 14 residues. Germline lookup yields CDR1 KGHDR and CDR2 SFDVKD. The CDR3 nucleotides read TGTGCCACCAGTGATGTGGGGAAATACAATGAGCAGTTCTTC. Translation: CATSDVGKYNEQFF.

The rearrangement joins TRBV11-2 to TRBJ2-1, with a weak D call TRBD2 (6 bases). This CDR3 spans 15 amino acids. Germline lookup yields CDR1 SGHAT and CDR2 FQNNGV. The V and J ends lost 0 bases and 4 bases respectively, with 10 bases between them. Here the CDR3 reads CASSLDLDYYNEQFF. The CDR3 nucleotides read TGTGCCAGCAGCTTAGACTTGGACTATTACAATGAGCAGTTCTTC.

The chain joins TRBV20-1 to TRBJ1-2; D gene unclear. The ends were cut back, 4 bases at V and 2 bases at J, with 5 bases in the middle. The germline CDR1 and CDR2 sequences are DFQATT and SNEGSKA (reference sequence). This CDR3 has 11 amino acids. CDR3 in amino acids: CSATGNYGYTF. The CDR3 DNA follows: TGCAGTGCTACCGGGAACTATGGCTACACCTTC.

V is TRBV28 and J is TRBJ1-2; TRBD1 aligns across 10 bases. The length of the CDR3 is 14 residues. Looked up from germline, CDR1 is MDHEN and CDR2 is SYDVKM. Germline trimming cut 3 bases from V and 6 bases from J; bases unmatched to any gene: 4. CDR3 bases: TGTGCCAGCAGTTTCGGGACAGGGGTTGATGGCTACACCTTC. This encodes CASSFGTGVDGYTF.

This clone was found once. The rearrangement links TRBV5-4 to TRBJ2-7, with 10 nucleotides matching TRBD1. This CDR3 region has 14 residues. From germline, CDR1 is SGHNT and CDR2 YYREEE (reference sequence). Trimming removed 4 bases from V and 6 bases from J; junction bases left unmatched: 7. The CDR3 coding sequence is TGTGCCAGCAGCCGCCGACAGGGGGCCTCCGAGCAGTACTTC. It encodes CASSRRQGASEQYF.

J is TRBJ1-1 and V is TRBV3-1 (or the pseudogene TRBV3-2); weak D call: TRBD1 (5 bases). V was cut by 3 bases and J by 0 bases, with 8 bases left in between. Germline-derived CDR1 and CDR2 are LGHDT and YNNKEL (reference sequence). The CDR3 has 14 residues. The CDR3, as DNA: TGTGCCAGCAGCCATGGGGGGGTGAACACTGAAGCTTTCTTT. Amino acid sequence: CASSHGGVNTEAFF.

The V call is TRBV28, the J call TRBJ1-5; tentatively, D is TRBD1 (6 bases). The germline V gene encodes CDR1 MDHEN and CDR2 SYDVKM. This CDR3 is 16 amino acids long. Deletions cut 7 bases from V and 0 bases from J, with 16 bases between. CDR3 loop: CASKGGGTYSNQPQHF. The CDR3 DNA is TGTGCCAGCAAGGGGGGCGGAACCTATAGCAATCAGCCCCAGCATTTT.

The CDR3 coding sequence is TGTGCCAGCAGCAAAGACAGGAACCTGGGCATGGCTGGAAACACCATATATTTT. Translated: CASSKDRNLGMAGNTIYF. The rearrangement uses TRBV21-1 and TRBJ1-3; TRBD1, the D gene given by the table, was not confirmed from the DNA. TRBV21-1 is a documented pseudogene. The CDR3 runs 18 residues.

The chain couples TRBV7-9 to TRBJ1-2, with a possible D match to TRBD1 (5 bases). Per germline, CDR1 SEHNR and CDR2 FQNEAQ (reference sequence). Between the trimmed V and J ends, which lost 8 bases and 8 bases, there was a span of 18 bases. The CDR3 has 13 amino acids. CDR3 in amino acids: CASEKRGVEGYTF. The CDR3 bases are TGTGCCAGCGAAAAGAGAGGGGTCGAGGGCTACACCTTC.

This chain links TRBV6-5 with TRBJ2-7, with a tentative D call TRBD2 (7 bases). Germline CDR1 reads MNHEY; CDR2 reads SVGAGI. The ends were cut back, 0 bases at V and 6 bases at J, with 12 bases in the middle. The CDR3 has 14 amino acids. CDR3 sequence: CASSYSRGGGEQYF. The CDR3 bases are TGTGCCAGCAGTTACTCGAGGGGAGGGGGCGAGCAGTACTTC.

The V call is TRBV19, the J call TRBJ1-4; possible D gene TRBD1, 6 bases. The CDR3 is made up of 14 amino acids. V dropped 2 bases and J dropped 3 bases, with 7 bases sitting between them. Germline V gene data show CDR1 as LNHDA and CDR2 as SQIVND (reference sequence). CDR3 sequence (DNA): TGTGCCAGTAGTATACGGGGGCCTAATGAAAAACTGTTTTTT. It specifies CASSIRGPNEKLFF.

The chain employs TRBV28 and TRBJ1-1, with TRBD1 matching 7 bases. V was clipped by 5 bases and J by 1 base; unmatched bases: 7. Germline V lookup: CDR1 MDHEN, CDR2 SYDVKM. This CDR3 has 15 residues. CDR3 nucleotide sequence: TGTGCCAGCAGTATACCGGGACAGACGAACACTGAAGCTTTCTTT. This sequence encodes CASSIPGQTNTEAFF.

The sample holds a few counts of this clone. This sequence joins TRBV19 and TRBJ2-5; D possibly corresponds to TRBD1 (5 bases). CDR1 is LNHDA, CDR2 SQIVND, per germline (reference sequence). The CDR3 has 15 amino acids. V shed 4 bases and J shed 4 bases, with 16 bases lying between them. The CDR3 region is CASSNIQGSTETQYF. The CDR3 nucleotides are TGTGCCAGTAGTAACATTCAGGGATCAACAGAGACCCAGTACTTC. The variable domain in full, completed from reference TRBV19 and TRBJ2-5, reads DGGITQSPKYLFRKEGQNVTLSCEQNLNHDAMYWYRQDPGQGLRLIYYSQIVNDFQKGDIAEGYSVSREKKESFPLTVTSAQKNPTAFYLCASSNIQGSTETQYFGPGTRLLVL.

The V call is TRBV29-1, the J call TRBJ2-1; D perhaps matches TRBD2 (6 bases). Germline CDR1 SQVTM, CDR2 ANQGSEA. Trimming removed 3 bases at V and 9 bases at J, with 12 bases between. The CDR3 has 12 residues. The CDR3 nucleotides are TGCAGCGTTGAGGGGGGAGGTGGTGAGCAGTTCTTC. Translated: CSVEGGGGEQFF.